This paragraph covers one TCR beta chain sequence. Its antigen is as yet unknown. The junction and the germline gene differ at one end; a read error may be behind it. These data originate in a study of shared clonotypes between healthy human individuals. Overall study findings and caveats: Sampling covered nothing but blood. Tissue TCR repertoires likely differ from those found in blood. The sharing of 4% to 5.5% of naive CD4 clonotypes was seen across a handful of donors.

Germline V gives CDR1 SNHLY, CDR2 FYNNEI. The CDR3 is made up of 14 amino acids. Execution of the assay was at deep level. Sequencing used immunoSEQ multiplex PCR; TCRdb keeps in-frame clones, though not all of them. The profile shows a few million clones, about 94% of them singletons. The origin of this receptor is a man younger than 30 in good health. The sequenced sample consisted of naive CD4+ T cells sorted from blood. Documented subset: CD45RA+ positively selected. The chain joins TRBV2 to TRBJ1-2; TRBD1 matches 10 bases. The CDR3 sequence: CASSEDRGLGGYTF. Written as DNA, the CDR3 is TGTGCCAGCAGCGAAGACAGGGGGCTCGGTGGCTACACCTTC.